This TCR beta chain was captured in a study of sequential checkpoint blockade in melanoma. Study information: Randomization was 1:1 between first-line nivolumab→ipilimumab and ipilimumab→nivolumab.

Trimming cost V 0 bases and J 6 bases; bases outside gene matches: 7. The CDR3 runs 15 residues. Per the germline V gene, CDR1 is SGHNT and CDR2 is YYREEE (reference sequence). Method: immunoSEQ multiplex PCR; TCRdb's copy keeps in-frame clones and lacks some. This sample has over 30,000 clones, with roughly 86% found just once. Treatment given: randomized to nivolumab then ipilimumab (arm A) or the reverse (arm B). Sorted cells were live CD3+CD8+, lacking CD19 and CD56, from PBMCs. Sequencing used CD8+ T cells sorted from blood (inferred from file names), obtained from a patient given nivolumab and ipilimumab in sequence. The chain has TRBV5-4 and TRBJ2-7, with 9 positions matching TRBD1. The TCR was taken from a human donor with melanoma. DNA for the CDR3: TGTGCCAGCAGCTTGGGTTCGGGACAGGGACTCGAGCAGTACTTC. As protein: CASSLGSGQGLEQYF.